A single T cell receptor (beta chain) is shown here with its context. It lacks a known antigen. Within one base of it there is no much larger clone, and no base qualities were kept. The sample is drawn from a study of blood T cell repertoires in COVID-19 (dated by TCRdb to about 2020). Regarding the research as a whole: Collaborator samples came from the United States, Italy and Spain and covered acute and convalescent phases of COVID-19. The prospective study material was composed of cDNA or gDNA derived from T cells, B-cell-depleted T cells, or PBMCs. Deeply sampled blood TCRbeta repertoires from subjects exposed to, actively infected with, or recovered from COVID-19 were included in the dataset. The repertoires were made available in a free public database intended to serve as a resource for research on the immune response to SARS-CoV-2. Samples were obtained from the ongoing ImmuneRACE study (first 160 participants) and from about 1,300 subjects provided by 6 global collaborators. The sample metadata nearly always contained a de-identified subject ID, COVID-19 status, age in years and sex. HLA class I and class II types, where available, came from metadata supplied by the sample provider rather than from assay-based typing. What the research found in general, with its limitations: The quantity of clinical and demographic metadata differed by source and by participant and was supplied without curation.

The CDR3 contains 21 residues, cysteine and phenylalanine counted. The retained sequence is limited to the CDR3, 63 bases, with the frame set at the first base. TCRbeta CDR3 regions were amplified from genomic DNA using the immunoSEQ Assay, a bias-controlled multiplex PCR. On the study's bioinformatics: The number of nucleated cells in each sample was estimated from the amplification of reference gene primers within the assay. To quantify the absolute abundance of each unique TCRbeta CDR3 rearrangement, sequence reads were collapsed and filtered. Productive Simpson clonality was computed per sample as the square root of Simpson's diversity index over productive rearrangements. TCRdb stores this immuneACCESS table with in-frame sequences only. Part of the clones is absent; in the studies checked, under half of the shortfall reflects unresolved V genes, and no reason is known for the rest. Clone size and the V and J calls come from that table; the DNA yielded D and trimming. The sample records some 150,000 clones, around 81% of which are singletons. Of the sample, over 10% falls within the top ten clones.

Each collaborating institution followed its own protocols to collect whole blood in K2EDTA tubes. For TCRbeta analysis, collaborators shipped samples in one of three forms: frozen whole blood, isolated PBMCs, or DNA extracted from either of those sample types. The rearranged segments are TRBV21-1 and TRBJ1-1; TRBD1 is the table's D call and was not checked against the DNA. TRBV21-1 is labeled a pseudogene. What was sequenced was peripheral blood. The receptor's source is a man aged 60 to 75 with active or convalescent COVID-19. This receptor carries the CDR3 CASSKEAWINRDRGLHTEAFF. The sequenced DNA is TGTGCCAGCAGCAAAGAGGCGTGGATTAACCGGGACAGGGGGCTGCACACTGAAGCTTTCTTT.